One sample yielded the 10 T cell receptor beta chains listed below, sequenced in a study of shared clonotypes between healthy human individuals. Clones were sequenced by immunoSEQ multiplex PCR, and TCRdb holds only the in-frame ones, with some missing. The sample yields about 2.3 million clones, over 90% seen once. Specimen: naive CD4+ T cells from PBMCs. Subset in this sample: CD45RA+ positively selected. The origin of the receptors is a man between 18 and 35 years old in good health. Some clones in this sample may be carry-over from other donors' samples.

The rearrangement uses TRBV4-1 and TRBJ2-7, with a weak D call TRBD1 (6 bases). Germline lookup yields CDR1 MGHRA and CDR2 YSYEKL. The germline V and J ends were trimmed by 0 bases and 4 bases, with 13 bases remaining between them. This CDR3 comprises 15 residues. The CDR3: CASSQEGADRYEQYF. CDR3 DNA: TGCGCCAGCAGCCAAGAAGGGGCCGACAGGTACGAGCAGTACTTC.

The chain couples TRBV27 to TRBJ2-1; D is possibly TRBD1 or TRBD2 (6 bases each). Germline-derived CDR1 and CDR2 are MNHEY and SMNVEV (reference sequence). CDR3 length equals 14 residues. The V gene lost 3 bases and the J gene lost 6 bases, with 12 bases spanning the gap. The CDR3 bases are TGTGCCAGCAGTTTGAATGAGGGGGGCAATGAGCAGTTCTTC. This codes for CASSLNEGGNEQFF.

In its sample, this clone was seen a few times. The J gene is TRBJ1-2, the V gene TRBV5-4; weak D call: TRBD1 (5 bases). CDR1 is SGHNT, CDR2 YYREEE, per germline (reference sequence). V was trimmed by 0 bases and J by 8 bases, leaving 11 bases between them. This CDR3 comprises 13 residues. CDR3 DNA sequence: TGTGCCAGCAGCTTGGGCAGGGAGTGGGGCTACACCTTC. It translates to CASSLGREWGYTF.

With respect to this clone: Different DNA sequences within this sample yield the same CDR3. The chain links TRBV29-1 to TRBJ1-2; possibly TRBD1 for D (5 bases). V lost 4 bases, J lost 2 bases, and 11 bases lay in between. The CDR3 loop spans 13 amino acids. Germline V gene data show CDR1 as SQVTM and CDR2 as ANQGSEA. The CDR3 protein is CSVGGRANYGYTF. For the CDR3, the DNA is TGCAGCGTTGGCGGCAGGGCGAACTATGGCTACACCTTC.

The chain recombines TRBV5-1 with TRBJ2-2; 8 bases line up with TRBD2. The CDR3 covers 16 residues. After removal of 3 bases from V and 0 bases from J, the junction contained 4 bases not matched to a gene. Germline CDR1 SGHRS, CDR2 YFSETQ. CDR3 nucleotides: TGCGCCAGCAGCTATATAGCGGGGCCGAACACCGGGGAGCTGTTTTTT. This codes for CASSYIAGPNTGELFF.

This chain joins TRBV7-6 and TRBJ2-7, with D tentatively TRBD2 (5 bases). The V end lost 5 bases, the J end lost 2 bases, and 19 bases lay between the germline ends. Germline loops: CDR1 SGHVS, CDR2 FNYEAQ. The CDR3 totals 16 residues. The CDR3 loop reads CASSRLPGQEAYEQYF. For the CDR3, the DNA is TGTGCCAGCAGCCGCCTTCCCGGGCAGGAGGCCTACGAGCAGTACTTC.

The CDR3 region is CASSYSIGSSYEQYF. The CDR3 nucleotides are TGTGCCAGCAGTTACTCGATAGGAAGCTCCTACGAGCAGTACTTC. The chain has TRBV6-5 and TRBJ2-7, with D uncertain. The CDR3 runs to 15 residues. V shed 0 bases and J shed 0 bases, with 9 bases lying between them. Germline-derived CDR1 and CDR2 are MNHEY and SVGAGI.

The gene calls are TRBV11-3 and TRBJ2-1; a weak D match, TRBD2 (6 bases). V gave up 7 bases and J gave up 7 bases, with 17 bases separating them. This CDR3 is built from 14 residues. Germline lookup yields CDR1 SGHNT and CDR2 YENEEA. CDR3 in amino acids: CASTRRAGGNEQFF. In DNA, the CDR3 is TGTGCCAGCACCAGGAGGGCCGGTGGGAATGAGCAGTTCTTC.

The chain carries TRBV5-1 and TRBJ1-5, with TRBD1 as a possible D gene (6 bases). V was clipped by 0 bases and J by 4 bases, with 11 bases between them. CDR1 SGHRS and CDR2 YFSETQ come from the germline V gene. The CDR3 has 15 amino acids. CDR3 amino acids: CASSLAGTSNQPQHF. CDR3 coding DNA: TGCGCCAGCAGCTTGGCCGGGACATCAAATCAGCCCCAGCATTTT.

The chain uses TRBV30 and TRBJ1-5; no firm D call. The CDR3 totals 12 residues. V gave up 3 bases and J gave up 7 bases, with 10 bases separating them. Germline V CDR1 and CDR2: GTSNPN, SVGIG (reference sequence). The CDR3 loop is CAWSPNSQPQHF. As DNA, the CDR3 is TGTGCCTGGAGCCCTAACAGCCAGCCCCAGCATTTT.